The clone carrying this T cell receptor beta chain was seen repeatedly, ten times or more. Its specificity is unknown. The sample belongs to a study of identical twins. The CDR3 covers 13 residues. V dropped 9 bases and J dropped 5 bases, with 14 bases sitting between them. Germline V gene lookup returns CDR1 ENHRY and CDR2 SYGVKD. Study-wide points: Its conclusions, products of cross-sectional statistical analysis, did not come from following the same donors.

TCRdb re-derived calls from the 5' RACE reads in MiXCR, one entry per CDR3 protein. The table has more than 650,000 distinct CDR3 sequences, roughly 6% seen once. Healthy Caucasians made up all donors. The chain carries TRBV10-3 and TRBJ2-1, with no clear D. Specimen: naive T cells sorted from blood. This sequence was found in a man between 18 and 35 years old in good health. The CDR3: CAITMGSHNEQFF. In DNA form, the CDR3 reads TGTGCCATAACCATGGGGTCCCACAATGAGCAGTTCTTC.